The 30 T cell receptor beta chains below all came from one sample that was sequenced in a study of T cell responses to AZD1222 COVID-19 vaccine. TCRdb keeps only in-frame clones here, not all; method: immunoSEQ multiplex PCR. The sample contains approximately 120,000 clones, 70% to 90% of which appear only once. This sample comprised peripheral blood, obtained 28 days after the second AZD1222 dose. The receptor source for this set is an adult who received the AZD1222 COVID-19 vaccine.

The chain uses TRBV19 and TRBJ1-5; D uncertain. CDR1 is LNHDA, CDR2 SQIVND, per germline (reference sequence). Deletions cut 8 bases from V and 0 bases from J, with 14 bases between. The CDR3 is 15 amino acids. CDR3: CASSVGSYSNQPQHF. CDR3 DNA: TGTGCCAGTTCTGTTGGCAGTTATAGCAATCAGCCCCAGCATTTT. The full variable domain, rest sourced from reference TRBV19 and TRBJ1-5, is DGGITQSPKYLFRKEGQNVTLSCEQNLNHDAMYWYRQDPGQGLRLIYYSQIVNDFQKGDIAEGYSVSREKKESFPLTVTSAQKNPTAFYLCASSVGSYSNQPQHFGDGTRLSIL.

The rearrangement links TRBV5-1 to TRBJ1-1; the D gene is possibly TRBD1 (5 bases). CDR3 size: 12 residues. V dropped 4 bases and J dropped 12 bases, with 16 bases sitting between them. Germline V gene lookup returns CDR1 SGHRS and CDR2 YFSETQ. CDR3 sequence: CASSANGDGTFF. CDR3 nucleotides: TGCGCCAGCAGCGCGAACGGGGACGGAACTTTCTTT.

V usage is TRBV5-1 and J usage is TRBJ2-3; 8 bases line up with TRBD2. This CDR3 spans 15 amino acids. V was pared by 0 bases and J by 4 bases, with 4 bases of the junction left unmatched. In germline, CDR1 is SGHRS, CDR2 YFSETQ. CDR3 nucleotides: TGCGCCAGCAGCTTGGGGACTAGCTCCGCAGATACGCAGTATTTT. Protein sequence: CASSLGTSSADTQYF.

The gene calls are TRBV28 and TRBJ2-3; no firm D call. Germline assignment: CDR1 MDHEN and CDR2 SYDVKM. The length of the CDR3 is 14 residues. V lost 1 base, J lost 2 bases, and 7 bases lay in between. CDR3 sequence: CASSLSDYTDTQYF. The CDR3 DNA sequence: TGTGCCAGCAGTTTATCGGATTACACAGATACGCAGTATTTT.

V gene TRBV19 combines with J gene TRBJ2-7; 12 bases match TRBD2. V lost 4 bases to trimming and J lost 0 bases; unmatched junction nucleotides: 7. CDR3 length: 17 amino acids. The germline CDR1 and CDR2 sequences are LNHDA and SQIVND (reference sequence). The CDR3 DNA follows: TGTGCCAGTAGTAGGGGACTAGCGGGTCCCGTCTCCTACGAGCAGTACTTC. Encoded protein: CASSRGLAGPVSYEQYF.

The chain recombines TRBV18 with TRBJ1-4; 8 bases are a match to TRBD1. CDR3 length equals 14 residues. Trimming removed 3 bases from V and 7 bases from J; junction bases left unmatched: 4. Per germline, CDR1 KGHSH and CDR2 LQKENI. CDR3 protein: CASSPGRGPEKLFF. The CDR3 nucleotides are TGTGCCAGCTCACCCGGCAGGGGGCCTGAAAAACTGTTTTTT. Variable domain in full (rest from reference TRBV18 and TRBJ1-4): NAGVMQNPRHLVRRRGQEARLRCSPMKGHSHVYWYRQLPEEGLKFMVYLQKENIIDESGMPKERFSAEFPKEGPSILRIQQVVRGDSAAYFCASSPGRGPEKLFFGSGTQLSVL.

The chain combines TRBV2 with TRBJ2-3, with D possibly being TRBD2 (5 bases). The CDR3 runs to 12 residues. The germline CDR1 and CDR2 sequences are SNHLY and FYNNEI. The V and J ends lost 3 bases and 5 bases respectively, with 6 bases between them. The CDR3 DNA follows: TGTGCCAGCAGTGACGGGGAAGATACGCAGTATTTT. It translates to CASSDGEDTQYF.

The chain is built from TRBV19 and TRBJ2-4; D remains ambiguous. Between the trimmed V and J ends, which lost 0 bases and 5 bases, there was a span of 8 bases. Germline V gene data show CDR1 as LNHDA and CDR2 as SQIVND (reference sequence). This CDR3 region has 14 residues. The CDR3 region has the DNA TGTGCCAGTAGTATAGAAACACGGCAAAACATTCAGTACTTC. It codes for CASSIETRQNIQYF.

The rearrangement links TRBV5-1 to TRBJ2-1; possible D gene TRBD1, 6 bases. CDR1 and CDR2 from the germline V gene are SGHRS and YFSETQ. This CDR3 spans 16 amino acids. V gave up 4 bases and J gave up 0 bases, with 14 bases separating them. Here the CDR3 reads CASSANPGVSYNEQFF. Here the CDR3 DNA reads TGCGCCAGCAGCGCCAACCCAGGGGTCTCCTACAATGAGCAGTTCTTC.

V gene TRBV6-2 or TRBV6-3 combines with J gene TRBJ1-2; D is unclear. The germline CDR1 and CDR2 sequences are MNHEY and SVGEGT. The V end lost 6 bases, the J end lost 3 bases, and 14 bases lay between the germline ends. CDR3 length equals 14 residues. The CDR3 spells CASSLGRNYYGYTF. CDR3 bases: TGTGCCAGCAGCCTCGGACGGAATTACTATGGCTACACCTTC.

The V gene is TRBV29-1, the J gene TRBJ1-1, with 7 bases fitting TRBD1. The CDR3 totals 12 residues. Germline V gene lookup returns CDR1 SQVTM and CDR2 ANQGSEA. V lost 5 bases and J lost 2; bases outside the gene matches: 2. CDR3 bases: TGCAGCGTTCACAGGGGAAACACTGAAGCTTTCTTT. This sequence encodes CSVHRGNTEAFF.

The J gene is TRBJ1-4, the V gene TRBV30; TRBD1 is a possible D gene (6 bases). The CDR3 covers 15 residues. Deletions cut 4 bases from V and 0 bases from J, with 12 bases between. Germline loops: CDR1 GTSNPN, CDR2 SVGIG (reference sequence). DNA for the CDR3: TGTGCCTGGACTACAGGGCATGCAACTAATGAAAAACTGTTTTTT. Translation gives CAWTTGHATNEKLFF.

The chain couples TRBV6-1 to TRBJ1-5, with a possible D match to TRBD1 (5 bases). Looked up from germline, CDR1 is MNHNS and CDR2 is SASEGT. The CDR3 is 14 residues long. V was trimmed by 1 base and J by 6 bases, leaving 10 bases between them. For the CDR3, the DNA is TGTGCCAGCAGTGAAGGGCAGGGTGGTCAGCCCCAGCATTTT. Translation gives CASSEGQGGQPQHF.

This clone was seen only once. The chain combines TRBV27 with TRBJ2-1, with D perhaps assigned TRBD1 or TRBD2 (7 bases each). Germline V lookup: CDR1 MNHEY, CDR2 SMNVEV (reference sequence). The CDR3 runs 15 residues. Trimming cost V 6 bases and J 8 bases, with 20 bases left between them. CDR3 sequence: CASRPSRGGAHEQFF. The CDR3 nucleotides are TGTGCCAGCAGACCCTCCAGGGGGGGGGCACATGAGCAGTTCTTC.

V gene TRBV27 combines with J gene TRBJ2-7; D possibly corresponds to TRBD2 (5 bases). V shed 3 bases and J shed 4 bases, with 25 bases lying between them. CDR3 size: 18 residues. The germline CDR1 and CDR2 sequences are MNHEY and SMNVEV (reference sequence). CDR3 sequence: CASSFSITRGFNGYEQYF. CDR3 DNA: TGTGCCAGCAGTTTCTCAATCACCCGGGGTTTCAACGGGTACGAGCAGTACTTC.

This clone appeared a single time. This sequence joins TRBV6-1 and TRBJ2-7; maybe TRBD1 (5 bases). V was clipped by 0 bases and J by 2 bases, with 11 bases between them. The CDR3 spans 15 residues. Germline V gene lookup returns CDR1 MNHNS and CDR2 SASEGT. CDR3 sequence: CASSEAVGAPYEQYF. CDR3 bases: TGTGCCAGCAGTGAAGCGGTAGGGGCGCCCTACGAGCAGTACTTC.

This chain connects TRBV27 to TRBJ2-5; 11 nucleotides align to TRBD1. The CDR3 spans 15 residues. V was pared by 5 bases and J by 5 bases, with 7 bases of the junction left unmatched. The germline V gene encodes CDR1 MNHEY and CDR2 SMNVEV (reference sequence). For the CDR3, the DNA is TGTGCCAGCAGTCAAGGGACAGGGGGGAGGGAGACCCAGTACTTC. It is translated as CASSQGTGGRETQYF.

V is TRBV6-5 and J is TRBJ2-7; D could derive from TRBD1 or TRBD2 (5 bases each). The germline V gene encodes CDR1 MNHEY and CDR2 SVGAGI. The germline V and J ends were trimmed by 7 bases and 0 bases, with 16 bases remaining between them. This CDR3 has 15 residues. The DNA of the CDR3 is TGTGCCAGCAATAGGGGTCAGCGGACCTCCTACGAGCAGTACTTC. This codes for CASNRGQRTSYEQYF.

CDR3 sequence: CASKPSAVNTEAFF. In nucleotides, the CDR3 is TGCGCCAGCAAGCCAAGTGCAGTGAACACTGAAGCTTTCTTT. The V gene is TRBV4-1, the J gene TRBJ1-1, with unresolved D. The CDR3 extends over 14 amino acids. Germline V CDR1 and CDR2: MGHRA, YSYEKL. V lost 7 bases and J lost 0, with 12 bases in between.

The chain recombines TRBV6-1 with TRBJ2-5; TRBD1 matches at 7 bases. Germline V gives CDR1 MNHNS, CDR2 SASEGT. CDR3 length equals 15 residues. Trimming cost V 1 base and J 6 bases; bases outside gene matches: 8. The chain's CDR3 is CASSEVGGDLKTQYF. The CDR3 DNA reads TGTGCCAGCAGTGAAGTAGGGGGCGATCTGAAGACCCAGTACTTC.

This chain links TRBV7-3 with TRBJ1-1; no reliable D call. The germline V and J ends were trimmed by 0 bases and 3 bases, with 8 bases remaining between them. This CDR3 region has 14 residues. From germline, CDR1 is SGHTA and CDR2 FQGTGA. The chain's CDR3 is CASSLTGPDTEAFF. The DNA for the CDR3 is TGTGCCAGCAGCTTAACAGGGCCAGACACTGAAGCTTTCTTT.

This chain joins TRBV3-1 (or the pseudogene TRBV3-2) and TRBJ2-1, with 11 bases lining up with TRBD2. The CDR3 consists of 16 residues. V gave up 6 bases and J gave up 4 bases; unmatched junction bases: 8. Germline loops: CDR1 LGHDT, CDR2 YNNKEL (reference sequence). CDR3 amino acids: CASRQTSGRAYNEQFF. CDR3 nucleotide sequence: TGTGCCAGCAGGCAAACTAGCGGGAGAGCTTACAATGAGCAGTTCTTC.

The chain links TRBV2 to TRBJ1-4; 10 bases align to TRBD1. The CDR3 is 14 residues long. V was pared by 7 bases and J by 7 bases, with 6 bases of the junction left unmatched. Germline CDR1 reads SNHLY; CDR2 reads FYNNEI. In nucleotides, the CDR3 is TGTGCCAGCAAGGGACAGGGGTTGAGTGAAAAACTGTTTTTT. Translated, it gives CASKGQGLSEKLFF. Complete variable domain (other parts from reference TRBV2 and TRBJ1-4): EPEVTQTPSHQVTQMGQEVILRCVPISNHLYFYWYRQILGQKVEFLVSFYNNEISEKSEIFDDQFSVERPDGSNFTLKIRSTKLEDSAMYFCASKGQGLSEKLFFGSGTQLSVL.

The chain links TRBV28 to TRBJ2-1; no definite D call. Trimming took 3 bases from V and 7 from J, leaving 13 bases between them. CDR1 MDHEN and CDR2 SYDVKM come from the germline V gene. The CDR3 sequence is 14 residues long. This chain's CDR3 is CASSFPGLGNEQFF. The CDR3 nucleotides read TGTGCCAGCAGTTTCCCGGGCCTCGGGAATGAGCAGTTCTTC.

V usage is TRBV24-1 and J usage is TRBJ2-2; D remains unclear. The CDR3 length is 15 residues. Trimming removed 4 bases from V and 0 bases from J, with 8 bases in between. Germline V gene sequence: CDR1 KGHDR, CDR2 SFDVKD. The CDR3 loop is CATSDPGSNTGELFF. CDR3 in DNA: TGTGCCACCAGTGACCCCGGCTCGAACACCGGGGAGCTGTTTTTT.

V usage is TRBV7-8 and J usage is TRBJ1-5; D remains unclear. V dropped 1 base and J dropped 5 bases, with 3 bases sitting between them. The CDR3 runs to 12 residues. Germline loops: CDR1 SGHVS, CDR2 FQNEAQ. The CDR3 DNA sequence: TGTGCCAGCAGCTTAGGACATCAGCCCCAGCATTTT. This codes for CASSLGHQPQHF.

CDR3 DNA sequence: TGTGCCAGCAGCACAGGGGGCTGGGGCAATCAGCCCCAGCATTTT. It yields the protein CASSTGGWGNQPQHF. The rearrangement links TRBV6-2 or TRBV6-3 to TRBJ1-5; TRBD1 matches 9 bases. J was trimmed by 2 bases and V by 6 bases; bases with no gene match: 5. The CDR3 runs 15 residues. CDR1 and CDR2 from the germline V gene are MNHEY and SVGEGT.

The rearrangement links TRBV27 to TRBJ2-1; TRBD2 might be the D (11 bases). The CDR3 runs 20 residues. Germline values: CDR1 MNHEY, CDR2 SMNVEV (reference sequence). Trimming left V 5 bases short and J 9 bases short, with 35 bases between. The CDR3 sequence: CASSRKPGQGTSGRRGEQFF. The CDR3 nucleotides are TGTGCCAGCAGTAGAAAGCCGGGACAGGGGACTAGCGGACGTAGGGGTGAGCAGTTCTTC.

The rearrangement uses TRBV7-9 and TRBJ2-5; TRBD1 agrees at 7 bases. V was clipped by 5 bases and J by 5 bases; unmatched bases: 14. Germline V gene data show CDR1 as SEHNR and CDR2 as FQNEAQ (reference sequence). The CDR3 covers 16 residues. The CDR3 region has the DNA TGTGCCAGCAGCCCCGCCATAGGGGGCTCCGGGGAGACCCAGTACTTC. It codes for CASSPAIGGSGETQYF.

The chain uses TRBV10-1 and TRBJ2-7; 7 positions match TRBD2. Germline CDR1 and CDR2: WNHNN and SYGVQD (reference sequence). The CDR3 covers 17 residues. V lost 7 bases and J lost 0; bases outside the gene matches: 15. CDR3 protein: CASTTNPLAVSSYEQYF. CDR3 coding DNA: TGCGCCAGCACCACCAACCCCCTAGCGGTCAGCTCCTACGAGCAGTACTTC.